A selection of T cell receptor beta chains follows, all from one sample in a study of identical twins. TCRdb passed the 5' RACE reads through MiXCR, listing each CDR3 protein once. Here the sample spans approximately 680,000 distinct CDR3 sequences, 7% to 7.5% being singletons. The sample was also reused in another study, on yellow fever vaccine responses in identical twins.

The sample consisted of PBMCs. These receptors all come from a woman between 18 and 29 years old in good health. Both conserved end residues are part of each CDR3. The D gene is left open where the match is weak. The size field is filled for only some rows; it gives once, few, many or a size class.

CDR3 length: 14
D gene: -
clone size: many
V gene: TRBV28
J gene: TRBJ2-1
CDR3 protein: CASSEPSRKGGEFF
CDR3 DNA: TGTGCCAGCAGTGAACCCAGCCGGAAGGGGGGCGAGTTCTTC

CDR3 length: 14
D gene: -
clone size: many
V gene: TRBV15
J gene: TRBJ1-5
CDR3 protein: CATREGQEFQPQHF
CDR3 DNA: TGTGCCACCAGAGAGGGGCAGGAGTTTCAGCCCCAGCATTTT

CDR3 length: 13
D gene: -
clone size: many
V gene: TRBV27
J gene: TRBJ2-1
CDR3 protein: CASSRGGANEQFF
CDR3 DNA: TGTGCCAGCAGTAGGGGGGGGGCTAATGAGCAGTTCTTC

CDR3 length: 13
D gene: -
clone size: few
V gene: TRBV2
J gene: TRBJ1-1
CDR3 protein: CASTTEKNTEAFF
CDR3 DNA: TGTGCCAGCACGACAGAAAAGAACACTGAAGCTTTCTTT

CDR3 length: 18
D gene: TRBD2
clone size: once
V gene: TRBV20-1
J gene: TRBJ2-1
CDR3 protein: CCARVGSSGAVLRNEQFF
CDR3 DNA: TGCTGTGCTAGAGTTGGGAGCAGCGGGGCCGTTCTAAGGAATGAGCAGTTCTTC

CDR3 length: 16
D gene: TRBD1
clone size: many
V gene: TRBV29-1
J gene: TRBJ2-7
CDR3 protein: CSVAVGQGYRTYEQYF
CDR3 DNA: TGCAGCGTTGCTGTAGGACAGGGCTACCGAACCTACGAGCAGTACTTC

CDR3 length: 17
D gene: TRBD1
clone size: few
V gene: TRBV28
J gene: TRBJ1-5
CDR3 protein: CASSSRDRDRGNQPQHF
CDR3 DNA: TGTGCCAGCAGTTCCCGGGACAGGGACCGGGGCAATCAGCCCCAGCATTTT

CDR3 length: 16
D gene: TRBD2
clone size: many
V gene: TRBV3-1
J gene: TRBJ2-1
CDR3 protein: CASSPLLAGPYNEQFF
CDR3 DNA: TGTGCCAGCAGCCCCTTACTAGCGGGACCTTACAATGAGCAGTTCTTC

CDR3 length: 15
D gene: TRBD1
clone size: few
V gene: TRBV11-2
J gene: TRBJ2-7
CDR3 protein: CASSDLRDRTYEQYF
CDR3 DNA: TGTGCCAGCAGCGACCTCCGGGACAGGACCTACGAGCAGTACTTC

CDR3 length: 23
D gene: TRBD1
clone size: many
V gene: TRBV14
J gene: TRBJ2-2
CDR3 protein: CASSQDSGLRTGVALSNTGELFF
CDR3 DNA: TGTGCCAGCAGCCAAGATTCCGGTTTACGGACAGGGGTCGCCCTTTCGAACACCGGGGAGCTGTTTTTT

CDR3 length: 16
D gene: -
clone size: few
V gene: TRBV16
J gene: TRBJ1-1
CDR3 protein: CASSQASGQGRTEAFF
CDR3 DNA: TGTGCCAGCAGCCAGGCGTCGGGGCAGGGGAGGACTGAAGCTTTCTTT

CDR3 length: 15
D gene: -
clone size: -
V gene: TRBV19
J gene: TRBJ2-1
CDR3 protein: CASSNSGTAYNEQFF
CDR3 DNA: TGTGCCAGTAGCAATAGCGGGACAGCCTACAATGAGCAGTTCTTC

CDR3 length: 16
D gene: TRBD1
clone size: -
V gene: TRBV3-1
J gene: TRBJ2-1
CDR3 protein: CASSQLRTGLNNEQFF
CDR3 DNA: TGTGCCAGCAGCCAACTTCGGACAGGCTTAAACAATGAGCAGTTCTTC

CDR3 length: 16
D gene: -
clone size: few
V gene: TRBV29-1
J gene: TRBJ2-6
CDR3 protein: CSVTRTASSGANVLTF
CDR3 DNA: TGCAGCGTCACAAGGACGGCCAGCTCTGGGGCCAACGTCCTGACTTTC

CDR3 length: 17
D gene: TRBD2
clone size: once
V gene: TRBV3-1
J gene: TRBJ2-3
CDR3 protein: CASSQGVKRGSTDTQYF
CDR3 DNA: TGTGCCAGCAGCCAAGGGGTGAAGCGGGGGAGCACAGATACGCAGTATTTT

CDR3 length: 14
D gene: -
clone size: many
V gene: TRBV12-3/TRBV12-4
J gene: TRBJ1-3
CDR3 protein: CASSFRTGGNTIYF
CDR3 DNA: TGTGCCAGCAGTTTCAGAACAGGGGGAAACACCATATATTTT

CDR3 length: 16
D gene: TRBD2
clone size: -
V gene: TRBV5-5
J gene: TRBJ2-1
CDR3 protein: CASSLPSGGAYNEQFF
CDR3 DNA: TGTGCCAGCAGCTTGCCTAGCGGGGGGGCCTACAATGAGCAGTTCTTC

CDR3 length: 15
D gene: TRBD2
clone size: once
V gene: TRBV7-2
J gene: TRBJ2-1
CDR3 protein: CASSELAGGHNEQFF
CDR3 DNA: TGTGCCAGCAGCGAGCTAGCGGGGGGGCACAATGAGCAGTTCTTC

CDR3 length: 19
D gene: -
clone size: -
V gene: TRBV3-1
J gene: TRBJ2-1
CDR3 protein: CASSPATARGWGSYNEQFF
CDR3 DNA: TGTGCCAGCAGCCCAGCCACAGCTAGGGGGTGGGGGTCCTACAATGAGCAGTTCTTC

CDR3 length: 14
D gene: TRBD1
clone size: -
V gene: TRBV7-2
J gene: TRBJ2-4
CDR3 protein: CASSLGGQRNIQYF
CDR3 DNA: TGTGCCAGCAGCTTAGGGGGACAGCGGAACATTCAGTACTTC

CDR3 length: 16
D gene: TRBD2
clone size: few
V gene: TRBV5-6
J gene: TRBJ2-1
CDR3 protein: CASRPGERGPYNEQFF
CDR3 DNA: TGTGCCAGCAGGCCGGGGGAGCGGGGCCCCTACAATGAGCAGTTCTTC

CDR3 length: 15
D gene: TRBD1
clone size: -
V gene: TRBV6-1
J gene: TRBJ1-5
CDR3 protein: CASKRTGGVNQPQHF
CDR3 DNA: TGTGCCAGCAAGAGGACAGGGGGCGTCAATCAGCCCCAGCATTTT

CDR3 length: 16
D gene: -
clone size: -
V gene: TRBV12-3/TRBV12-4
J gene: TRBJ1-6
CDR3 protein: CASTGYPNLDNSPLHF
CDR3 DNA: TGTGCCAGCACCGGTTATCCCAATCTCGATAATTCACCCCTCCACTTT

CDR3 length: 14
D gene: -
clone size: few
V gene: TRBV10-2
J gene: TRBJ1-5
CDR3 protein: CASSESSSNQPQHF
CDR3 DNA: TGCGCCAGCAGTGAGTCCAGTAGCAATCAGCCCCAGCATTTT

CDR3 length: 16
D gene: -
clone size: few
V gene: TRBV7-9
J gene: TRBJ2-6
CDR3 protein: CASSLKEDSGANVLTF
CDR3 DNA: TGTGCCAGCAGCCTAAAGGAGGACTCTGGGGCCAACGTCCTGACTTTC

CDR3 length: 13
D gene: -
clone size: many
V gene: TRBV20-1
J gene: TRBJ1-4
CDR3 protein: CSASRTTNEKLFF
CDR3 DNA: TGCAGTGCTAGTCGAACAACTAATGAAAAACTGTTTTTT

CDR3 length: 14
D gene: -
clone size: many
V gene: TRBV27
J gene: TRBJ2-5
CDR3 protein: CASSRTPNQETQYF
CDR3 DNA: TGTGCCAGCAGTCGGACCCCGAACCAAGAGACCCAGTACTTC

CDR3 length: 13
D gene: -
clone size: -
V gene: TRBV4-1
J gene: TRBJ2-7
CDR3 protein: CASSQDLTDEQYF
CDR3 DNA: TGCGCCAGCAGCCAAGATCTAACAGACGAGCAGTACTTC

CDR3 length: 13
D gene: -
clone size: many
V gene: TRBV29-1
J gene: TRBJ2-1
CDR3 protein: CSSPGLSYNEQFF
CDR3 DNA: TGCAGCAGTCCGGGGCTCTCCTACAATGAGCAGTTCTTC

CDR3 length: 13
D gene: -
clone size: -
V gene: TRBV7-6
J gene: TRBJ2-5
CDR3 protein: CASSRRTVETQYF
CDR3 DNA: TGTGCCAGCAGCCGTCGGACTGTAGAGACCCAGTACTTC

CDR3 length: 14
D gene: TRBD1
clone size: -
V gene: TRBV20-1
J gene: TRBJ2-1
CDR3 protein: CSADGTGNYNEQFF
CDR3 DNA: TGCAGTGCAGACGGGACAGGGAACTACAATGAGCAGTTCTTC

CDR3 length: 15
D gene: -
clone size: -
V gene: TRBV7-2
J gene: TRBJ1-6
CDR3 protein: CASSADRGIYSPLHF
CDR3 DNA: TGTGCCAGCAGCGCCGATCGGGGAATCTATTCACCCCTCCACTTT

CDR3 length: 13
D gene: -
clone size: -
V gene: TRBV20-1
J gene: TRBJ2-1
CDR3 protein: CSASKGAYNEQFF
CDR3 DNA: TGCAGTGCTAGCAAGGGGGCCTACAATGAGCAGTTCTTC

CDR3 length: 15
D gene: TRBD2
clone size: -
V gene: TRBV20-1
J gene: TRBJ2-4
CDR3 protein: CSAPLGGGEKNIQYF
CDR3 DNA: TGCAGTGCTCCCCTGGGGGGAGGGGAGAAAAACATTCAGTACTTC

CDR3 length: 16
D gene: -
clone size: many
V gene: TRBV6-5
J gene: TRBJ2-6
CDR3 protein: CASSYLGWSGANVLTF
CDR3 DNA: TGTGCCAGCAGTTACCTAGGATGGTCTGGGGCCAACGTCCTGACTTTC

CDR3 length: 13
D gene: -
clone size: -
V gene: TRBV5-1
J gene: TRBJ1-1
CDR3 protein: CASSPRSGPEAFF
CDR3 DNA: TGCGCCAGCAGCCCTCGGTCGGGCCCTGAAGCTTTCTTT

CDR3 length: 15
D gene: TRBD2
clone size: few
V gene: TRBV12-3/TRBV12-4
J gene: TRBJ2-1
CDR3 protein: CASSSPSGTDNEQFF
CDR3 DNA: TGTGCCAGCAGTTCTCCTAGCGGGACTGACAATGAGCAGTTCTTC

CDR3 length: 13
D gene: -
clone size: -
V gene: TRBV25-1
J gene: TRBJ2-4
CDR3 protein: CASSRSGLIIQYF
CDR3 DNA: TGTGCCAGCAGTCGGTCGGGTTTGATTATTCAGTACTTC

CDR3 length: 15
D gene: TRBD1
clone size: -
V gene: TRBV7-9
J gene: TRBJ1-1
CDR3 protein: CASSSPDRGATEAFF
CDR3 DNA: TGTGCCAGCAGCTCACCTGACAGGGGGGCTACTGAAGCTTTCTTT

CDR3 length: 13
D gene: -
clone size: -
V gene: TRBV24-1
J gene: TRBJ2-1
CDR3 protein: CATSDLGGYEQFF
CDR3 DNA: TGTGCCACCAGTGATTTGGGTGGGTATGAGCAGTTCTTC

CDR3 length: 14
D gene: TRBD2
clone size: many
V gene: TRBV5-1
J gene: TRBJ2-7
CDR3 protein: CASSKGTSGYEQYF
CDR3 DNA: TGCGCCAGCAGCAAGGGGACTAGCGGCTACGAGCAGTACTTC

CDR3 length: 14
D gene: -
clone size: many
V gene: TRBV7-6
J gene: TRBJ1-1
CDR3 protein: CASSLDRLGTEAFF
CDR3 DNA: TGTGCCAGCAGCTTAGACAGGCTGGGCACTGAAGCTTTCTTT

CDR3 length: 13
D gene: TRBD1
clone size: many
V gene: TRBV12-3/TRBV12-4
J gene: TRBJ2-1
CDR3 protein: CASSSYRGDEQFF
CDR3 DNA: TGTGCCAGCAGTAGCTACAGGGGGGATGAGCAGTTCTTC

CDR3 length: 13
D gene: -
clone size: few
V gene: TRBV24-1
J gene: TRBJ2-1
CDR3 protein: CATSDLQANEQFF
CDR3 DNA: TGTGCCACCAGTGATTTGCAGGCGAATGAGCAGTTCTTC

CDR3 length: 15
D gene: -
clone size: few
V gene: TRBV25-1
J gene: TRBJ1-5
CDR3 protein: CASSGSGGSNQPQHF
CDR3 DNA: TGTGCCAGCAGTGGGTCCGGGGGTAGCAATCAGCCCCAGCATTTT

CDR3 length: 14
D gene: -
clone size: -
V gene: TRBV6-1
J gene: TRBJ1-5
CDR3 protein: CASRLDTLNQPQHF
CDR3 DNA: TGTGCCAGCAGACTGGACACCCTCAATCAGCCCCAGCATTTT

CDR3 length: 11
D gene: -
clone size: -
V gene: TRBV21-1
J gene: TRBJ2-4
CDR3 protein: CASSNGNIQYF
CDR3 DNA: TGTGCCAGCAGCAATGGAAACATTCAGTACTTC

CDR3 length: 17
D gene: -
clone size: -
V gene: TRBV7-9
J gene: TRBJ2-3
CDR3 protein: CASSSPRALRGTDTQYF
CDR3 DNA: TGTGCCAGCAGCTCCCCCCGGGCCCTACGGGGAACAGATACGCAGTATTTT

CDR3 length: 15
D gene: -
clone size: few
V gene: TRBV12-3/TRBV12-4
J gene: TRBJ2-2
CDR3 protein: CASSSRDHTTGELFF
CDR3 DNA: TGTGCCAGCAGTTCCAGGGACCATACCACCGGGGAGCTGTTTTTT

CDR3 length: 15
D gene: TRBD1
clone size: few
V gene: TRBV25-1
J gene: TRBJ1-2
CDR3 protein: CASSEWTGAPYGYTF
CDR3 DNA: TGTGCCAGCAGTGAATGGACAGGGGCCCCCTATGGCTACACCTTC

CDR3 length: 14
D gene: TRBD2
clone size: -
V gene: TRBV15
J gene: TRBJ2-7
CDR3 protein: CATSRSSGNHEQYF
CDR3 DNA: TGTGCCACCAGTAGGTCTAGCGGGAATCACGAGCAGTACTTC

CDR3 length: 16
D gene: -
clone size: -
V gene: TRBV20-1
J gene: TRBJ1-5
CDR3 protein: CSASLPLGRNGQPQHF
CDR3 DNA: TGCAGTGCTAGTCTTCCTTTAGGCAGGAATGGTCAGCCCCAGCATTTT

CDR3 length: 15
D gene: -
clone size: few
V gene: TRBV5-5
J gene: TRBJ2-5
CDR3 protein: CASSLVQGGGETQYF
CDR3 DNA: TGTGCCAGCAGCTTGGTTCAGGGTGGCGGGGAGACCCAGTACTTC

CDR3 length: 16
D gene: TRBD2
clone size: few
V gene: TRBV20-1
J gene: TRBJ2-5
CDR3 protein: CKTGKPGLAGQETQYF
CDR3 DNA: TGCAAGACGGGAAAGCCGGGACTAGCGGGGCAAGAGACCCAGTACTTC

CDR3 length: 14
D gene: TRBD2
clone size: few
V gene: TRBV29-1
J gene: TRBJ2-7
CDR3 protein: CSVEGRLAGGEQYF
CDR3 DNA: TGCAGCGTTGAAGGCCGACTAGCGGGAGGCGAGCAGTACTTC